This T cell receptor (beta chain) was captured by sequencing in a study of blood T cell repertoires in COVID-19. Study information: The samples span acute and convalescent COVID-19 from the United States, Italy and Spain. T cells, B-cell-depleted T cells, or PBMCs supplied cDNA or gDNA.

Categorization into cohorts depended on clinical history that participants reported. V lost 1 base, J lost 1 base, and 7 bases lay in between. The germline V gene has CDR1 MGHRA and CDR2 YSYEKL. The CDR3 has 14 amino acids. The table came from immunoSEQ multiplex PCR; TCRdb's copy has only in-frame clones and leaves some out. The sample records about 200,000 clones, 86% being singletons. The rearrangement uses TRBV4-1 and TRBJ1-1, with D unresolved. Source material: PBMCs or T cells enriched from blood (not recorded which). The sequence came from a woman aged 40-49 years with acute COVID-19. CDR3 bases: TGCGCCAGCAGCCAAGGTCGCGGGAACACTGAAGCTTTCTTT. Translation gives CASSQGRGNTEAFF.